This is a list of T cell receptor beta chains from one sample in a study of T cells in localized non-small cell lung cancer. Sequencing used immunoSEQ multiplex PCR; TCRdb keeps in-frame clones, though not all of them. The sample carries about 46,000 clones, 81% recorded once. The sample was peripheral blood mononuclear cells, taken before any cancer treatment. All receptors derive from a man aged 40 to 70 with stage III lung adenocarcinoma. Both conserved end residues are part of each CDR3. The D gene is left open where the match is weak. Clone size is shown for a subset of rows, as once, few, many or a class of expanded clone.

V: TRBV5-8
J: TRBJ2-2
D: NA
size: NA
CDR3: CASSLWDGGWSGELFF
DNA: TGTGCCAGCAGCTTATGGGACGGGGGCTGGTCCGGGGAGCTGTTTTTT

V: TRBV29-1
J: TRBJ2-7
D: NA
size: once
CDR3: CSVVRGPTYEQYF
DNA: TGCAGCGTTGTACGGGGGCCCACCTACGAGCAGTACTTC

V: TRBV5-1
J: TRBJ2-2
D: NA
size: NA
CDR3: CASSLGPGATGELFF
DNA: TGCGCCAGCAGCTTGGGACCGGGAGCAACCGGGGAGCTGTTTTTT

V: TRBV27
J: TRBJ2-6
D: TRBD1
size: few
CDR3: CASSLTGVTSGANVLTF
DNA: TGTGCCAGCAGTTTAACAGGGGTAACTTCTGGGGCCAACGTCCTGACTTTC

V: TRBV9
J: TRBJ1-5
D: NA
size: few
CDR3: CASSVGSNQPQHF
DNA: TGTGCCAGCAGCGTAGGAAGCAATCAGCCCCAGCATTTT

V: TRBV9
J: TRBJ1-1
D: TRBD1
size: NA
CDR3: CASSDRRTGELNTEAFF
DNA: TGTGCCAGCAGCGACAGACGGACAGGAGAGCTGAACACTGAAGCTTTCTTT

V: TRBV30
J: TRBJ2-1
D: TRBD1
size: NA
CDR3: CATSGTGNYNEQFF
DNA: TGTGCCACTTCCGGGACAGGGAACTACAATGAGCAGTTCTTC

V: TRBV5-1
J: TRBJ2-7
D: NA
size: NA
CDR3: CASSSDRFRTYEQYF
DNA: TGCGCCAGCAGCTCAGACAGGTTTCGGACCTACGAGCAGTACTTC

V: TRBV30
J: TRBJ1-2
D: NA
size: few
CDR3: CAFPRGLDGYTF
DNA: TGTGCCTTCCCAAGAGGCCTTGACGGCTACACCTTC

V: TRBV30
J: TRBJ1-1
D: NA
size: few
CDR3: CAWSGVNTEAFF
DNA: TGTGCCTGGTCTGGGGTGAACACTGAAGCTTTCTTT

V: TRBV6-6
J: TRBJ2-7
D: TRBD1
size: NA
CDR3: CASRPGQLLTYEQYF
DNA: TGTGCCAGCAGGCCGGGACAGCTACTTACCTACGAGCAGTACTTC

V: TRBV5-1
J: TRBJ2-7
D: NA
size: NA
CDR3: CASSLERTVYYEQYF
DNA: TGCGCCAGCAGCTTGGAGAGGACAGTTTACTACGAGCAGTACTTC

V: TRBV7-2
J: TRBJ2-4
D: NA
size: NA
CDR3: CASSWGYKNIQYF
DNA: TGTGCCAGCAGCTGGGGTTACAAAAACATTCAGTACTTC

V: TRBV9
J: TRBJ2-3
D: NA
size: NA
CDR3: CASSTTGMNADTQYF
DNA: TGTGCCAGCAGCACCACAGGGATGAACGCAGATACGCAGTATTTT

V: TRBV6-6
J: TRBJ2-7
D: TRBD1
size: NA
CDR3: CASRLTGTGVYEQYF
DNA: TGTGCCAGCAGATTGACCGGGACAGGGGTTTACGAGCAGTACTTC

V: TRBV6-6
J: TRBJ1-4
D: NA
size: NA
CDR3: CASSQETANEKLFF
DNA: TGTGCCAGCAGCCAGGAGACAGCTAATGAAAAACTGTTTTTT

V: TRBV9
J: TRBJ2-5
D: TRBD1
size: NA
CDR3: CASSVGGGTGGETQYF
DNA: TGTGCCAGCAGCGTAGGAGGCGGGACAGGGGGAGAGACCCAGTACTTC

V: TRBV2
J: TRBJ2-2
D: NA
size: NA
CDR3: CASLAGSGFTGELFF
DNA: TGTGCCAGCCTGGCAGGGTCGGGGTTTACCGGGGAGCTGTTTTTT

V: TRBV5-1
J: TRBJ2-3
D: TRBD2
size: NA
CDR3: CASSRGAGGPSDTQYF
DNA: TGCGCCAGCAGCCGAGGAGCGGGGGGGCCTTCAGATACGCAGTATTTT

V: TRBV5-1
J: TRBJ2-5
D: NA
size: once
CDR3: CASSPGGAVETQYF
DNA: TGCGCCAGCAGCCCTGGCGGAGCGGTAGAGACCCAGTACTTC

V: TRBV6-1
J: TRBJ1-5
D: NA
size: NA
CDR3: CASSVRQNNQPQHF
DNA: TGTGCCAGCAGTGTCCGACAGAATAATCAGCCCCAGCATTTT

V: TRBV11-2
J: TRBJ2-1
D: NA
size: NA
CDR3: CASSLGPYNEQFF
DNA: TGTGCCAGCAGCTTAGGCCCCTACAATGAGCAGTTCTTC

V: TRBV30
J: TRBJ1-1
D: TRBD1
size: few
CDR3: CAWSGQGNTEAFF
DNA: TGTGCCTGGAGTGGACAGGGGAACACTGAAGCTTTCTTT

V: TRBV6-4
J: TRBJ2-4
D: NA
size: NA
CDR3: CASSDSSRNIQYF
DNA: TGTGCCAGCAGTGACTCAAGCAGAAACATTCAGTACTTC

V: TRBV7-3
J: TRBJ2-1
D: NA
size: NA
CDR3: CASSSQGFNALSSYNEQFF
DNA: TGTGCCAGCAGCTCACAGGGATTCAATGCCCTTAGCTCCTACAATGAGCAGTTCTTC

V: TRBV14
J: TRBJ2-7
D: NA
size: NA
CDR3: CASSHRASVNEQYF
DNA: TGTGCCAGCAGCCACAGGGCCTCGGTGAACGAGCAGTACTTC

V: TRBV27
J: TRBJ2-7
D: NA
size: NA
CDR3: CASSPWEGGRDEQYF
DNA: TGTGCCAGCAGTCCCTGGGAAGGGGGACGGGACGAGCAGTACTTC

V: TRBV13
J: TRBJ2-7
D: NA
size: NA
CDR3: CASSFGGRYEQYF
DNA: TGTGCCAGCAGCTTTGGGGGGCGATACGAGCAGTACTTC

V: TRBV5-4
J: TRBJ2-7
D: TRBD1
size: NA
CDR3: CASSHRTGNEQYF
DNA: TGTGCCAGCAGCCACCGGACAGGGAACGAGCAGTACTTC

V: TRBV4-1
J: TRBJ2-1
D: NA
size: NA
CDR3: CASSQGGNTEPYNEQFF
DNA: TGCGCCAGCAGCCAAGGTGGCAATACCGAGCCCTACAATGAGCAGTTCTTC

V: TRBV6-6
J: TRBJ2-5
D: NA
size: NA
CDR3: CASSRTETQYF
DNA: TGTGCCAGCAGTCGAACTGAGACCCAGTACTTC

V: TRBV6-5
J: TRBJ1-5
D: TRBD1
size: NA
CDR3: CASSYSTGYGQPQHF
DNA: TGTGCCAGCAGTTACTCGACAGGGTATGGTCAGCCCCAGCATTTT

V: TRBV25-1
J: TRBJ2-7
D: TRBD1
size: NA
CDR3: CASSGGQGTGQYF
DNA: TGTGCCAGCAGTGGCGGACAGGGGACCGGGCAGTACTTC

V: TRBV9
J: TRBJ1-1
D: TRBD1
size: few
CDR3: CASSPSTGQTDTEAFF
DNA: TGTGCCAGCAGCCCTTCGACAGGGCAAACTGACACTGAAGCTTTCTTT

V: TRBV5-1
J: TRBJ2-3
D: TRBD2
size: NA
CDR3: CASSPSGGASDTQYF
DNA: TGCGCCAGCAGCCCTAGCGGGGGGGCCTCAGATACGCAGTATTTT

V: TRBV5-4
J: TRBJ1-6
D: TRBD1
size: NA
CDR3: CASSLGGQGTHSPLHF
DNA: TGTGCCAGCAGCTTGGGGGGACAGGGGACGCATTCACCCCTCCACTTT

V: TRBV10-2
J: TRBJ2-3
D: NA
size: NA
CDR3: CASEEGYTQYF
DNA: TGCGCCAGCGAGGAGGGATATACGCAGTATTTT

V: TRBV2
J: TRBJ2-7
D: NA
size: NA
CDR3: CASRVEGSSYEQYF
DNA: TGTGCCAGCAGGGTAGAGGGGAGCTCCTACGAGCAGTACTTC

V: TRBV27
J: TRBJ1-1
D: NA
size: NA
CDR3: CASSLSYVGQKNTEAFF
DNA: TGTGCCAGCAGTTTATCTTATGTCGGACAGAAGAACACTGAAGCTTTCTTT

V: TRBV27
J: TRBJ2-7
D: TRBD1
size: NA
CDR3: CASSLSGTGSYEQYF
DNA: TGTGCCAGCAGTTTATCCGGGACAGGGAGTTACGAGCAGTACTTC

V: TRBV6-5
J: TRBJ2-3
D: NA
size: NA
CDR3: CATSARGGDTQYF
DNA: TGTGCCACCAGCGCAAGGGGAGGAGATACGCAGTATTTT

V: TRBV7-2
J: TRBJ1-2
D: TRBD1
size: NA
CDR3: CASEGDRPPYTF
DNA: TGTGCCAGCGAGGGGGACAGACCTCCCTACACCTTC

V: TRBV6-5
J: TRBJ2-2
D: NA
size: NA
CDR3: CASSYSENPNTGELFF
DNA: TGTGCCAGCAGTTACTCGGAAAACCCGAACACCGGGGAGCTGTTTTTT

V: TRBV9
J: TRBJ2-3
D: NA
size: NA
CDR3: CASSVSTDTQYF
DNA: TGTGCCAGCAGCGTATCGACAGATACGCAGTATTTT

V: TRBV30
J: TRBJ1-1
D: NA
size: NA
CDR3: CAWSSGVIEAFF
DNA: TGTGCCTGGAGTTCCGGGGTAATTGAAGCTTTCTTT

V: TRBV10-3
J: TRBJ2-7
D: TRBD1
size: once
CDR3: CAIRANRGPYEQYF
DNA: TGTGCCATCAGGGCCAACAGGGGGCCCTACGAGCAGTACTTC

V: TRBV5-1
J: TRBJ1-5
D: TRBD1
size: few
CDR3: CASSLGTGSSNQPQHF
DNA: TGCGCCAGCAGCTTGGGGACAGGGTCTAGCAATCAGCCCCAGCATTTT

V: TRBV5-1
J: TRBJ2-5
D: NA
size: NA
CDR3: CASSLGGDQETQYF
DNA: TGCGCCAGCAGCTTGGGCGGAGACCAAGAGACCCAGTACTTC

V: TRBV19
J: TRBJ2-2
D: NA
size: NA
CDR3: CASSANTGELFF
DNA: TGTGCCAGTAGTGCGAACACCGGGGAGCTGTTTTTT

V: TRBV28
J: TRBJ2-7
D: NA
size: once
CDR3: CASREGLYQEQYF
DNA: TGTGCCAGCAGGGAGGGGCTTTACCAAGAGCAGTACTTC